Presented here are 19 T cell receptor beta chains from one specimen sequenced in a study of T cell responses to AZD1222 COVID-19 vaccine. Assay used: immunoSEQ multiplex PCR; TCRdb lists only in-frame clones, some missing. This sample yields around 120,000 clones, of which about 88% are seen a single time; roughly 20% belongs to the top ten. Source: peripheral blood, taken on day 0 of MenACWY control vaccination. The receptor source for this set is an adult in good health.

The gene calls are TRBV30 and TRBJ1-2, with D possibly matching TRBD1 (5 bases). Germline values: CDR1 GTSNPN, CDR2 SVGIG (reference sequence). The CDR3 runs 14 residues. The germline V and J ends were trimmed by 0 bases and 2 bases, with 10 bases remaining between them. This CDR3 reads CAWSVLRANYGYTF. The CDR3 nucleotides are TGTGCCTGGAGTGTACTCAGGGCCAACTATGGCTACACCTTC.

The chain carries TRBV7-9 and TRBJ2-7, with a weak D call TRBD1 (5 bases). This CDR3 contains 12 residues. Trimming removed 5 bases at V and 2 bases at J, with 7 bases between. CDR1 is SEHNR and CDR2 is FQNEAQ in the germline V gene (reference sequence). The CDR3 loop is CASSPGTYEQYF. In DNA form, the CDR3 reads TGTGCCAGCAGCCCAGGGACCTACGAGCAGTACTTC.

There are a few counts of this clone. The chain carries TRBV5-6 and TRBJ2-3; 9 bases are a match to TRBD2. With V trimmed by 4 bases and J by 6 bases, 12 bases remained unmatched. The length of the CDR3 is 16 residues. Germline CDR1 and CDR2: SGHDT and YYEEEE. For the CDR3, the DNA is TGTGCCAGCAGCCCTGTTGTAGCGGGAGTGTCGGATACGCAGTATTTT. Translated, it gives CASSPVVAGVSDTQYF.

The rearrangement joins TRBV5-5 to TRBJ2-1; 7 bases map to TRBD2. Looked up from germline, CDR1 is SGHKS and CDR2 is YYEKEE (reference sequence). This CDR3 is built from 15 residues. V lost 0 bases to trimming and J lost 9 bases; unmatched junction nucleotides: 9. The DNA for the CDR3 is TGTGCCAGCAGCTTGGTATCGGGAGGCTGGGGTGAGCAGTTCTTC. This encodes CASSLVSGGWGEQFF.

This chain joins TRBV6-5 and TRBJ2-5; D call uncertain. V lost 8 bases, J lost 5 bases, and 18 bases lay in between. Germline V gene lookup returns CDR1 MNHEY and CDR2 SVGAGI. This CDR3 comprises 14 residues. The CDR3 DNA follows: TGTGCCAGCCGGCTCACAACGGTTAGGGAGACCCAGTACTTC. Translating gives CASRLTTVRETQYF.

The rearrangement joins TRBV5-1 to TRBJ2-1; D remains unclear. Trimming removed 0 bases from V and 5 bases from J, with 15 bases in between. The CDR3 totals 16 residues. Germline values: CDR1 SGHRS, CDR2 YFSETQ. CDR3 sequence: CASSLGTELANNEQFF. The DNA of the CDR3 is TGCGCCAGCAGCTTGGGAACCGAGTTGGCTAACAATGAGCAGTTCTTC.

This clone came up once. The chain is built from TRBV3-1 (or the pseudogene TRBV3-2) and TRBJ2-7, with 8 bases fitting TRBD2. The germline V gene has CDR1 LGHDT and CDR2 YNNKEL (reference sequence). This CDR3 has 15 residues. J lost 5 bases, V lost 1 base, and 7 bases had no gene match. The CDR3 loop is CASSQGGGRFDEQYF. For the CDR3, the DNA is TGTGCCAGCAGCCAAGGGGGCGGGAGGTTCGACGAGCAGTACTTC.

Written as DNA, the CDR3 is TGTGCCAGTCGACAGGGTCGAAAGACCCAGTACTTC. This encodes CASRQGRKTQYF. The chain recombines TRBV6-5 with TRBJ2-5, with 7 bases aligning to TRBD1. The germline V gene encodes CDR1 MNHEY and CDR2 SVGAGI. Germline trimming cut 9 bases from V and 6 bases from J; bases unmatched to any gene: 7. The CDR3 covers 12 residues.

This chain connects TRBV2 to TRBJ1-5; 7 bases match TRBD1. Germline V gene data show CDR1 as SNHLY and CDR2 as FYNNEI. The V segment lost 8 bases and the J segment 6 bases; nucleotides outside the gene matches: 10. This CDR3 comprises 14 residues. The CDR3 bases are TGTGCCAGCTCTTTTGAGGGGGCGGTTCAGCCCCAGCATTTT. As protein: CASSFEGAVQPQHF.

The rearrangement joins TRBV4-1 to TRBJ1-2, with unresolved D. From germline, CDR1 is MGHRA and CDR2 YSYEKL. The CDR3 spans 13 residues. The ends were cut back, 4 bases at V and 5 bases at J, with 11 bases in the middle. The chain's CDR3 is CASSLSAGYGYTF. The CDR3 region has the DNA TGCGCCAGCAGCCTGTCGGCGGGATATGGCTACACCTTC.

The chain carries TRBV4-1 and TRBJ2-5; D assignment may be TRBD1 or TRBD2 (5 bases each). Per germline, CDR1 MGHRA and CDR2 YSYEKL. There are 16 residues in the CDR3. Trimming cost V 0 bases and J 5 bases, with 16 bases left between them. For the CDR3, the DNA is TGCGCCAGCAGCCAAGACGGGACGGGAATCGTGGAGACCCAGTACTTC. The encoded protein is CASSQDGTGIVETQYF.

V usage is TRBV7-9 and J usage is TRBJ2-7, with TRBD1 matching over 10 bases. The ends lost 6 bases at V and 5 bases at J; junction bases unmatched: 1. CDR1 and CDR2 from the germline V gene are SEHNR and FQNEAQ (reference sequence). The CDR3 is 12 amino acids. CDR3 loop: CASRGQGDEQYF. CDR3 DNA sequence: TGTGCCAGCAGAGGACAGGGGGACGAGCAGTACTTC. The variable domain in full, completed from reference TRBV7-9 and TRBJ2-7, reads DTGVSQNPRHKITKRGQNVTFRCDPISEHNRLYWYRQTLGQGPEFLTYFQNEAQLEKSRLLSDRFSAERPKGSFSTLEIQRTEQGDSAMYLCASRGQGDEQYFGPGTRLTVT.

The chain has TRBV10-1 and TRBJ1-1; 12 bases match TRBD1. The germline V gene encodes CDR1 WNHNN and CDR2 SYGVQD (reference sequence). The CDR3 length is 14 residues. V lost 6 bases to trimming and J lost 5 bases; unmatched junction nucleotides: 4. In nucleotides, the CDR3 is TGCGCCAGCAGCGGGACAGGGGGCGAAACTGAAGCTTTCTTT. Translating gives CASSGTGGETEAFF.

The chain combines TRBV7-3 with TRBJ2-1; 7 positions agree with TRBD2. After removal of 2 bases from V and 4 bases from J, the junction contained 2 bases not matched to a gene. This CDR3 comprises 14 residues. Per the germline V gene, CDR1 is SGHTA and CDR2 is FQGTGA. The CDR3 is CASSLAGAYNEQFF. The CDR3, as DNA: TGTGCCAGCAGCTTAGCGGGAGCGTACAATGAGCAGTTCTTC.

V is TRBV2 and J is TRBJ2-1; TRBD2 matches at 7 bases. The germline CDR1 and CDR2 sequences are SNHLY and FYNNEI. The CDR3 spans 13 residues. After removal of 5 bases from V and 10 bases from J, the junction contained 8 bases not matched to a gene. CDR3 DNA: TGTGCCAGCAGTTACTGGGAGGGAGCGGAGCAGTTCTTC. It translates to CASSYWEGAEQFF.

The chain is built from TRBV5-1 and TRBJ1-1, with TRBD1 as a possible D gene (6 bases). The CDR3 contains 14 residues. Germline loops: CDR1 SGHRS, CDR2 YFSETQ. Deletions cut 4 bases from V and 0 bases from J, with 10 bases between. The CDR3 is CASSRTVLNTEAFF. CDR3 nucleotides: TGCGCCAGCAGCCGGACAGTCCTGAACACTGAAGCTTTCTTT.

The chain joins TRBV2 to TRBJ2-1; TRBD2 matches at 11 bases. The CDR3 totals 16 residues. Looked up from germline, CDR1 is SNHLY and CDR2 is FYNNEI. The V gene end was trimmed by 5 bases and the J gene end by 6 bases; junction bases not matched to a gene: 9. This chain's CDR3 is CASSNNPLAGANEQFF. The CDR3 DNA sequence: TGTGCCAGCAGTAATAACCCACTAGCGGGAGCCAATGAGCAGTTCTTC.

The DNA of the CDR3 is TGTGCCAGCAGCCTGAGCTGGGAGACCCAGTACTTC. As protein: CASSLSWETQYF. The chain links TRBV6-5 to TRBJ2-5; D not resolved. Trimming cost V 6 bases and J 5 bases, with 10 bases left between them. CDR3 length: 12 amino acids. The germline CDR1 and CDR2 sequences are MNHEY and SVGAGI.

The rearrangement joins TRBV12-3 or TRBV12-4 to TRBJ1-2, with D perhaps matching TRBD1 (5 bases). This CDR3 comprises 11 residues. Trimming shortened V by 5 bases and J by 8 bases, and 9 bases separated the two germline ends. CDR3 residues: CASSQGRGYTF. CDR3 coding DNA: TGTGCCAGCAGTCAGGGTCGGGGCTACACCTTC.